What follows is one T cell receptor beta chain and its context. Its antigen is as yet unknown. This entry is derived from a study of post-analysis software for immune sequencing data. V was cut by 2 bases and J by 2 bases, with 18 bases left in between. The CDR3 sequence is 17 residues long. CDR1 and CDR2 from the germline V gene are SGHTA and FQGTGA. Tagging with unique molecular identifiers was a feature of the TCR beta cDNA libraries. MiXCR was run by TCRdb on the PCR reads, yielding one entry per CDR3 protein. The sample shows roughly 430,000 distinct CDR3 sequences, about 39% of them seen only once. General study findings and limits: TRBV5-6, TRBV5-1 and TRBV20-1 belonged to a set of a few TRBV segments that were more frequent in patients than controls.

Source material: blood. The receptor was derived from a girl aged 2-10 years with multiple sclerosis. J is TRBJ1-2 and V is TRBV7-3; TRBD1 is a possible D gene (6 bases). In DNA, the CDR3 is TGTGCCAGCAGCTTAGGGGGCCCTGGAGTCATCAACTATGGCTACACCTTC. It yields the protein CASSLGGPGVINYGYTF.